The 11 T cell receptor beta chains below come from one sample, sequenced in a study of human T cells and chemical hapten exposure. The time point is: patch test 1, 2 weeks after DPC sensitization. The treatment: therapeutic diphenylcyclopropenone sensitization with weekly scalp DPC. TCRdb called the RACE reads again in MiXCR, with one record for every CDR3 protein. The top ten clones hold 1.3% to 1.5% of a sample with around 110,000 distinct CDR3 sequences, roughly 12% of them seen once. This specimen was whole blood, taken in connection with sensitization to the hapten diphenylcyclopropenone (DPC). The receptors stem from a woman aged 45-59 years with alopecia areata. Some clones in this sample may be carry-over from other donors' samples.

Comment on this clonotype: This may stem from a read error, because a much larger clone lies one nucleotide away. CDR3 region: CVSSSLTGAGNGYTF. The CDR3 bases are TGTGTCAGCAGTTCCCTCACAGGGGCTGGGAATGGCTACACCTTC. This chain joins TRBV28 and TRBJ1-2; 7 bases match TRBD1. The CDR3 covers 15 residues. Germline V gene lookup returns CDR1 MDHEN and CDR2 SYDVKM.

The chain couples TRBV7-2 to TRBJ2-7; a possible D gene is TRBD1 (5 bases). The ends were cut back, 5 bases at V and 3 bases at J, with 17 bases in the middle. CDR1 is SGHTA, CDR2 FQGNSA, per germline. This CDR3 is built from 15 residues. The CDR3 protein is CASSLESRQGYEQYF. The CDR3 nucleotides read TGTGCCAGCAGCCTAGAGTCCCGGCAGGGCTACGAGCAGTACTTC.

The chain has TRBV10-3 and TRBJ1-1; TRBD1 might be the D (5 bases). V lost 8 bases to trimming and J lost 0 bases, with 13 bases between them. CDR1 and CDR2 (germline): ENHRY, SYGVKD. This CDR3 comprises 14 residues. Written as DNA, the CDR3 is TGTGCCATCGGGGCAGCGATCATGAACACTGAAGCTTTCTTT. It specifies CAIGAAIMNTEAFF.

The chain recombines TRBV5-1 with TRBJ1-1, with 7 positions matching TRBD1. This CDR3 is 14 amino acids long. V lost 5 bases, J lost 6 bases, and 10 bases stayed unmatched. Germline assignment: CDR1 SGHRS and CDR2 YFSETQ. The CDR3 loop is CASSLGTVRPEAFF. The CDR3, as DNA: TGCGCCAGCAGTCTCGGGACAGTCCGGCCTGAAGCTTTCTTT.

This clonotype was detected many times. The V gene is TRBV29-1, the J gene TRBJ2-3; D unclear. Germline values: CDR1 SQVTM, CDR2 ANQGSEA. The CDR3 extends over 11 amino acids. V shed 4 bases and J shed 6 bases, with 8 bases lying between them. CDR3 protein: CSVGRADTQYF. For the CDR3, the DNA is TGCAGCGTTGGTAGGGCGGATACGCAGTATTTT.

The V and J genes are TRBV4-1 and TRBJ2-3; 12 bases map to TRBD2. V lost 1 base, J lost 5 bases, and 4 bases stayed unmatched. The CDR3 has 16 amino acids. The germline gives CDR1 MGHRA, CDR2 YSYEKL. The CDR3 nucleotides are TGCGCCAGCAGCCAAGGACTAGCGGGGGCCGGAGATACGCAGTATTTT. This gives the protein CASSQGLAGAGDTQYF.

The CDR3 loop reads CASQRQGTVLGNTIYF. CDR3 DNA sequence: TGTGCCAGCCAACGACAGGGCACTGTTCTCGGAAACACCATATATTTT. The rearrangement uses TRBV12-3 or TRBV12-4 and TRBJ1-3; 7 nucleotides align to TRBD1. With V trimmed by 8 bases and J by 4 bases, 14 bases remained unmatched. This CDR3 region has 16 residues.

The chain joins TRBV4-1 to TRBJ2-1; D possibly corresponds to TRBD2 (6 bases). Germline V gives CDR1 MGHRA, CDR2 YSYEKL. The CDR3 contains 14 residues. The V gene lost 8 bases and the J gene lost 9 bases, with 20 bases spanning the gap. CDR3 amino acids: CASSNRVGRIEQFF. For the CDR3, the DNA is TGCGCCAGCTCCAATCGGGTCGGGAGAATTGAGCAGTTCTTC.

This clonotype appeared a few times. This sequence joins TRBV2 and TRBJ2-2, with 8 bases fitting TRBD1. Germline values: CDR1 SNHLY, CDR2 FYNNEI. V gave up 7 bases and J gave up 4 bases; unmatched junction bases: 8. This CDR3 comprises 15 residues. CDR3 sequence: CASNFRGHSTGELFF. CDR3 bases: TGTGCCAGCAATTTCAGGGGGCATAGCACCGGGGAGCTGTTTTTT.

This clonotype occurred many times. This chain connects TRBV2 to TRBJ1-1; 8 bases agree with TRBD1. Germline assignment: CDR1 SNHLY and CDR2 FYNNEI. This CDR3 is 13 amino acids long. With V trimmed by 6 bases and J by 0 bases, 0 bases remained unmatched. The CDR3, as DNA: TGTGCCAGCAGGGACAGGGTGAACACTGAAGCTTTCTTT. Translating gives CASRDRVNTEAFF. Combining the CDR3 with reference TRBV2 and TRBJ1-1 gives the whole variable domain EPEVTQTPSHQVTQMGQEVILRCVPISNHLYFYWYRQILGQKVEFLVSFYNNEISEKSEIFDDQFSVERPDGSNFTLKIRSTKLEDSAMYFCASRDRVNTEAFFGQGTRLTVV.

The V call is TRBV19, the J call TRBJ2-6; D may match TRBD1 or TRBD2 (5 bases each). V lost 8 bases and J lost 1, with 27 bases in between. This CDR3 region has 20 residues. Per germline, CDR1 LNHDA and CDR2 SQIVND (reference sequence). The CDR3 DNA sequence: TGTGCCAGTCAATCCCACTCGGTGGGACGGATAGAGTCTGGGGCCAACGTCCTGACTTTC. Its protein is CASQSHSVGRIESGANVLTF.